Listed here are 25 T cell receptor beta chains from one sample, sequenced in a study of shared clonotypes between healthy human individuals. TCRdb's copy holds only in-frame clones and misses some; the assay was immunoSEQ multiplex PCR. The sample contains some 2,500,000 clones, about 90% of which appear only once. Sequenced: naive CD4+ T cells from PBMCs. Subset in this sample: CD45RA+ positively selected. Receptors originate from a man younger than 30 in good health. Some clones in this sample may be carry-over from other donors' samples.

In its sample, this clone was seen once. The same CDR3 arises from other DNA sequences in this sample as well. The V call is TRBV7-2, the J call TRBJ1-5; D is unresolved. Between the trimmed V and J ends, which lost 2 bases and 1 base, there was a span of 9 bases. Germline assignment: CDR1 SGHTA and CDR2 FQGNSA. The CDR3 is made up of 15 amino acids. The CDR3 region is CASSLFPGSNQPQHF. Written as DNA, the CDR3 is TGTGCCAGCAGCTTATTCCCAGGAAGCAATCAGCCCCAGCATTTT.

V gene TRBV5-1 combines with J gene TRBJ2-1; perhaps TRBD2 as D (5 bases). The CDR3 totals 15 residues. V was shortened by 0 bases and J by 4 bases, with 11 bases between the two germline ends. Germline CDR1 SGHRS, CDR2 YFSETQ. The CDR3 coding sequence is TGCGCCAGCAGCTTGGCAGCGGCCGGATACAATGAGCAGTTCTTC. Protein: CASSLAAAGYNEQFF.

V usage is TRBV28 and J usage is TRBJ2-6; D not certain. The germline V gene encodes CDR1 MDHEN and CDR2 SYDVKM. Trimming left V 5 bases short and J 10 bases short, with 12 bases between. CDR3 size: 13 residues. The DNA for the CDR3 is TGTGCCAGCAGTGCTACTAAGTTTAACGTCCTGACTTTC. Its protein is CASSATKFNVLTF.

The chain combines TRBV2 with TRBJ1-5; the D gene is possibly TRBD1 (5 bases). V shed 3 bases and J shed 9 bases, with 6 bases lying between them. Germline V lookup: CDR1 SNHLY, CDR2 FYNNEI. CDR3 length equals 11 residues. The CDR3 protein is CASSERGPQHF. As DNA, the CDR3 is TGTGCCAGCAGTGAGAGGGGGCCCCAGCATTTT. Drawing the rest from reference TRBV2 and TRBJ1-5, the complete variable domain is EPEVTQTPSHQVTQMGQEVILRCVPISNHLYFYWYRQILGQKVEFLVSFYNNEISEKSEIFDDQFSVERPDGSNFTLKIRSTKLEDSAMYFCASSERGPQHFGDGTRLSIL.

This rearrangement joins TRBV7-2 to TRBJ2-2, with D perhaps TRBD1 (6 bases). Per germline, CDR1 SGHTA and CDR2 FQGNSA. V dropped 5 bases and J dropped 7 bases, with 20 bases sitting between them. The CDR3 length is 16 residues. The CDR3, as DNA: TGTGCCAGCAGCCCGGACAGCCGGGACCTCCGCGGGGAGCTGTTTTTT. This gives the protein CASSPDSRDLRGELFF.

The chain combines TRBV2 with TRBJ2-2; D gene uncertain. Trimming pared 0 bases from V and 2 bases from J, leaving 13 bases between. The CDR3 length is 17 residues. Germline CDR1 and CDR2: SNHLY and FYNNEI. CDR3: CASSEAVRSLNTGELFF. CDR3 nucleotides: TGTGCCAGCAGTGAAGCGGTCCGATCCTTAAACACCGGGGAGCTGTTTTTT. The full variable domain, in which reference TRBV2 and TRBJ2-2 provide the parts outside the CDR3, is EPEVTQTPSHQVTQMGQEVILRCVPISNHLYFYWYRQILGQKVEFLVSFYNNEISEKSEIFDDQFSVERPDGSNFTLKIRSTKLEDSAMYFCASSEAVRSLNTGELFFGEGSRLTVL.

This chain joins TRBV11-2 and TRBJ1-1; the match to TRBD1 covers 7 bases. This CDR3 has 14 amino acids. Losses at the gene ends were 5 bases for V and 1 base for J; bases not matched to a gene: 4. The germline V gene has CDR1 SGHAT and CDR2 FQNNGV. CDR3 in amino acids: CASSRNRGNTEAFF. The CDR3 DNA sequence: TGTGCCAGCAGCCGTAACAGGGGGAACACTGAAGCTTTCTTT.

The rearrangement joins TRBV4-2 to TRBJ2-7; perhaps TRBD1 as D (6 bases). With 2 bases removed from V and 6 bases from J, the gap between germline ends came to 17 bases. The CDR3 spans 15 residues. In germline, CDR1 is LGHNA, CDR2 YNFKEQ. As DNA, the CDR3 is TGTGCCAGCAGCCAACCTCAGGGGTCGTTCTCCGAGCAGTACTTC. The encoded protein is CASSQPQGSFSEQYF.

The chain combines TRBV28 with TRBJ2-7, with 10 bases fitting TRBD1. The germline CDR1 and CDR2 sequences are MDHEN and SYDVKM. Germline trimming cut 6 bases from V and 6 bases from J; bases unmatched to any gene: 11. The length of the CDR3 is 15 residues. The CDR3 sequence: CASSLIGTGVGEQYF. The CDR3 bases are TGTGCCAGCAGCCTTATCGGGACAGGGGTAGGCGAGCAGTACTTC.

The rearrangement links TRBV18 to TRBJ1-2; unclear D gene. CDR1 is KGHSH and CDR2 is LQKENI in the germline V gene. Between the trimmed V and J ends, which lost 6 bases and 5 bases, there was a span of 19 bases. The CDR3 contains 15 residues. CDR3 sequence (DNA): TGTGCCAGCTCCCCTTCCGTTGCGGCGGATTATGGCTACACCTTC. This sequence encodes CASSPSVAADYGYTF.

The chain uses TRBV28 and TRBJ1-4, with D unclear. The V end was cut by 5 bases, the J end by 4 bases, with 14 bases between. The CDR3 loop spans 15 amino acids. Looked up from germline, CDR1 is MDHEN and CDR2 is SYDVKM. The CDR3 DNA is TGTGCCAGCAGTACATGGGTCACCCTTAATGAAAAACTGTTTTTT. Translation: CASSTWVTLNEKLFF.

V gene TRBV2 combines with J gene TRBJ2-7, with 8 bases that match TRBD1. The CDR3 totals 13 residues. Germline lookup yields CDR1 SNHLY and CDR2 FYNNEI. V trimming: 6 bases; J trimming: 9 bases; junction bases outside the gene matches: 10. Written as DNA, the CDR3 is TGTGCCAGCAGGGGACAGGACCTTCGGGGGCAGTACTTC. Translating gives CASRGQDLRGQYF.

This chain uses TRBV5-4 with TRBJ2-1; D possibly corresponds to TRBD2 (5 bases). Germline V gene lookup returns CDR1 SGHNT and CDR2 YYREEE (reference sequence). Trimming removed 0 bases from V and 3 bases from J, with 7 bases in between. The CDR3 length is 14 residues. This CDR3 reads CASSLELGYNEQFF. The CDR3, as DNA: TGTGCCAGCAGCTTGGAACTAGGCTACAATGAGCAGTTCTTC.

The chain links TRBV7-3 to TRBJ2-3, with D possibly matching TRBD2 (6 bases). V shed 5 bases and J shed 2 bases, with 14 bases lying between them. The CDR3 runs 15 residues. Germline values: CDR1 SGHTA, CDR2 FQGTGA. DNA for the CDR3: TGTGCCAGCAGCCGTCTTTCGGGAGCCACAGATACGCAGTATTTT. Translation: CASSRLSGATDTQYF. The whole variable domain, filled in from reference TRBV7-3 and TRBJ2-3, reads GAGVSQTPSNKVTEKGKYVELRCDPISGHTALYWYRQSLGQGPEFLIYFQGTGAADDSGLPNDRFFAVRPEGSVSTLKIQRTERGDSAVYLCASSRLSGATDTQYFGPGTRLTVL.

This chain uses TRBV5-4 with TRBJ1-2, with D possibly matching TRBD1 (6 bases). The CDR3 is made up of 14 amino acids. From germline, CDR1 is SGHNT and CDR2 YYREEE (reference sequence). Trimming stripped 4 bases from V and 4 bases from J, with 14 bases between. Written as DNA, the CDR3 is TGTGCCAGCAGCCAGGGGCAGGGCGCCTATGGCTACACCTTC. It encodes CASSQGQGAYGYTF.

The chain employs TRBV18 and TRBJ2-3, with D perhaps TRBD2 (6 bases). The CDR3 spans 15 residues. V was shortened by 6 bases and J by 0 bases, with 13 bases between the two germline ends. Germline V gene sequence: CDR1 KGHSH, CDR2 LQKENI. The CDR3 loop is CASSRSGFSTDTQYF. The DNA of the CDR3 is TGTGCCAGCTCCCGTAGCGGATTTAGCACAGATACGCAGTATTTT.

This clone came up once. The rearrangement links TRBV5-1 to TRBJ2-2; D perhaps matches TRBD2 (5 bases). The CDR3 runs 15 residues. The V end was cut by 6 bases, the J end by 2 bases, with 14 bases between. Per the germline V gene, CDR1 is SGHRS and CDR2 is YFSETQ. In DNA, the CDR3 is TGCGCCAGCACCCTTGGACGGACTAACACCGGGGAGCTGTTTTTT. Protein sequence: CASTLGRTNTGELFF. Using reference TRBV5-1 and TRBJ2-2 for the parts outside the CDR3, the full variable domain is KAGVTQTPRYLIKTRGQQVTLSCSPISGHRSVSWYQQTPGQGLQFLFEYFSETQRNKGNFPGRFSGRQFSNSRSEMNVSTLELGDSALYLCASTLGRTNTGELFFGEGSRLTVL.

The J gene is TRBJ2-7, the V gene TRBV27, with a possible D match to TRBD2 (6 bases). The CDR3 length is 15 residues. Trimming stripped 6 bases from V and 2 bases from J, with 17 bases between. The germline V gene has CDR1 MNHEY and CDR2 SMNVEV (reference sequence). The CDR3 sequence: CASRNLLAPPYEQYF. The CDR3 nucleotides read TGTGCCAGCAGGAATTTACTAGCTCCCCCCTACGAGCAGTACTTC.

The rearrangement uses TRBV5-1 and TRBJ1-2; a possible D gene is TRBD1 (5 bases). CDR1 and CDR2 (germline): SGHRS, YFSETQ. V lost 4 bases and J 7 bases, leaving 20 bases between the germline ends. The CDR3 sequence is 15 residues long. CDR3 sequence reads: CASSPLVGRAAGYTF. For the CDR3, the DNA is TGCGCCAGCAGCCCCCTTGTAGGCAGGGCGGCTGGCTACACCTTC.

The chain is built from TRBV7-2 and TRBJ2-1; the D gene is possibly TRBD2 (5 bases). Trimming pared 2 bases from V and 0 bases from J, leaving 11 bases between. The CDR3 length is 16 residues. Germline V gives CDR1 SGHTA, CDR2 FQGNSA. The CDR3 loop reads CASSLIRGSSYNEQFF. CDR3 bases: TGTGCCAGCAGCTTAATACGGGGAAGCTCCTACAATGAGCAGTTCTTC.

V gene TRBV14 combines with J gene TRBJ2-7; 7 bases match TRBD1. The CDR3 spans 18 residues. Germline CDR1 SGHDN, CDR2 FVKESK. Losses at the gene ends were 1 base for V and 6 bases for J; bases not matched to a gene: 18. CDR3 sequence: CASSQVGVERGRGTEQYF. The CDR3 nucleotides are TGTGCCAGCAGCCAAGTTGGGGTGGAGAGGGGGCGCGGCACCGAGCAGTACTTC.

The V gene is TRBV7-2, the J gene TRBJ2-7; 8 positions agree with TRBD2. CDR3 size: 15 residues. J lost 1 base, V lost 5 bases, and 7 bases had no gene match. Germline CDR1 SGHTA, CDR2 FQGNSA. The CDR3: CASSLSGATSYEQYF. CDR3 DNA: TGTGCCAGCAGCCTTAGCGGGGCTACTTCCTACGAGCAGTACTTC. The whole variable domain, remainder taken from reference TRBV7-2 and TRBJ2-7, is GAGVSQSPSNKVTEKGKDVELRCDPISGHTALYWYRQSLGQGLEFLIYFQGNSAPDKSGLPSDRFSAERTGGSVSTLTIQRTQQEDSAVYLCASSLSGATSYEQYFGPGTRLTVT.

The chain combines TRBV2 with TRBJ1-4, with D possibly matching TRBD1 (6 bases). V dropped 7 bases and J dropped 8 bases, with 23 bases sitting between them. Germline CDR1 is SNHLY and CDR2 is FYNNEI. This CDR3 spans 16 amino acids. CDR3 region: CASNFNGGALGEKLFF. The CDR3 DNA reads as TGTGCCAGCAATTTTAACGGGGGCGCGCTGGGGGAAAAACTGTTTTTT.

This chain uses TRBV6-6 with TRBJ2-7; 9 bases are shared with TRBD1. Germline V gene data show CDR1 as MNHNY and CDR2 as SVGAGI (reference sequence). V lost 2 bases to trimming and J lost 5 bases; unmatched junction nucleotides: 7. The CDR3 is 15 amino acids. The CDR3 DNA sequence: TGTGCCAGCAGTTACCCCGGGACAGGGTCTCACGAGCAGTACTTC. This codes for CASSYPGTGSHEQYF.

This chain links TRBV7-9 with TRBJ2-7; possibly TRBD2 for D (6 bases). V gave up 6 bases and J gave up 4 bases, with 16 bases separating them. The CDR3 contains 14 residues. The V gene's germline CDR1 is SEHNR and CDR2 FQNEAQ (reference sequence). CDR3 coding DNA: TGTGCCAGCAGACGGGGCGGGAACTCTTACGAGCAGTACTTC. This codes for CASRRGGNSYEQYF.